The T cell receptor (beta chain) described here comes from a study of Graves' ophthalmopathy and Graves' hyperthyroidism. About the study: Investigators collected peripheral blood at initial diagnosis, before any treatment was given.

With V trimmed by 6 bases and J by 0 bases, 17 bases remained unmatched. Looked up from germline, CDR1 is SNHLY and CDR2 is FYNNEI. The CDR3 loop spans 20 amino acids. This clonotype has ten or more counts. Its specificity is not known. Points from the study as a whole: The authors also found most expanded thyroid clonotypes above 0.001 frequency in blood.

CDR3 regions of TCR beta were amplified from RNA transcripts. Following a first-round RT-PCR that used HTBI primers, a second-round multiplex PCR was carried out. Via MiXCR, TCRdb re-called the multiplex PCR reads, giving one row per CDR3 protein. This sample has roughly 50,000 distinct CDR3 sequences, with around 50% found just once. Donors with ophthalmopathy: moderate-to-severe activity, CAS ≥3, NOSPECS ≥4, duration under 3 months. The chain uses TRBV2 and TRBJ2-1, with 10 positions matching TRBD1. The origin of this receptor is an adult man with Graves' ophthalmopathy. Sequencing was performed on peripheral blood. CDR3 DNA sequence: TGTGCCAGCAGGGAGGGACAGGGGATTTCGGGAGGGCCCTCCTACAATGAGCAGTTCTTC. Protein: CASREGQGISGGPSYNEQFF.